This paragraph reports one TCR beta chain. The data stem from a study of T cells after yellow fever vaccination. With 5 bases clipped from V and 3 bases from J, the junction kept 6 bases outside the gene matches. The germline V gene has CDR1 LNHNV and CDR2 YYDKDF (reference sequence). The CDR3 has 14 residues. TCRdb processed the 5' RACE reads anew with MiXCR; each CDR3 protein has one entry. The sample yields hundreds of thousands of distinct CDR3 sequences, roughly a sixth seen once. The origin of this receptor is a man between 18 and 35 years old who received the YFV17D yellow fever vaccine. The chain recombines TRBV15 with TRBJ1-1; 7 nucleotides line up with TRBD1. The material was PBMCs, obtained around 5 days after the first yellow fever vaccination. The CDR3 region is CATSGWDRHTEAFF. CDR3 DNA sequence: TGTGCCACCAGCGGGTGGGACAGACACACTGAAGCTTTCTTT.